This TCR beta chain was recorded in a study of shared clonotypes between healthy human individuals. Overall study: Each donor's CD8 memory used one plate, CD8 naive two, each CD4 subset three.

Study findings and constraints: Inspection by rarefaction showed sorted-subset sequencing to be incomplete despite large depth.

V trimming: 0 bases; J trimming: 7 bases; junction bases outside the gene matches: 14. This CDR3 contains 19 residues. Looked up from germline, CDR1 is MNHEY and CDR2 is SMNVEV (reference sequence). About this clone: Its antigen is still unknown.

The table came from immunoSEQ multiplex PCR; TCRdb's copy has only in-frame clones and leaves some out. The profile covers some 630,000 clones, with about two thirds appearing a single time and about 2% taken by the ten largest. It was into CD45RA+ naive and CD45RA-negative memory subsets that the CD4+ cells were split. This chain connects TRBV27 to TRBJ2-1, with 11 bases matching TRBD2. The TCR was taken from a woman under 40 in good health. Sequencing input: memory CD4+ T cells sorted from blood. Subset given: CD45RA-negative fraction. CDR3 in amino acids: CASSLSKTSGTPRRNEQFF. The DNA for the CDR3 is TGTGCCAGCAGTTTATCGAAGACTAGCGGGACCCCTCGGAGGAATGAGCAGTTCTTC.